This TCR beta chain derives from a study of shared clonotypes between healthy human individuals. Study-level background: Three CD4 naive, three CD4 memory, two CD8 naive and one CD8 memory plate were used per donor. Study results and limitations: Rarefaction indicated that sorted-subset sequencing remained incomplete although depth was large.

This CDR3 comprises 15 residues. Germline CDR1 is MNHNS and CDR2 is SASEGT. J was trimmed by 8 bases and V by 5 bases; bases with no gene match: 13. TCRdb keeps only in-frame clones here, not all; method: immunoSEQ multiplex PCR. This sample has a few million clones; approximately 90% occur once, and the top ten carry over 0.12%. Remarks on this clone: Its antigen is still unknown.

Sequences were obtained from naive CD4+ T cells sorted from blood. As for subset: CD45RA+ positively selected. V gene TRBV6-1 combines with J gene TRBJ1-1; 8 nucleotides agree with TRBD1. This receptor was obtained from a man between 18 and 29 years old in good health. The CDR3 region is CASSLRAGGAFEAFF. CDR3 nucleotide sequence: TGTGCCAGCAGTCTCAGGGCAGGGGGCGCATTCGAAGCTTTCTTT.